The present entry profiles one TCR beta chain with its context. The data are from a study of technical replicates of blood from a handful of donors. Produced via immunoSEQ multiplex PCR; TCRdb's table is partial and in-frame only. The data show some 70,000 clones, with approximately 97% seen just once and 0.25% to 0.3% held by the top ten. The receptor was isolated from a human donor in good health. The sequencing input was T cells isolated from PBMCs.

This chain's CDR3 is CATSRDQGYYEQYF. In nucleotides, the CDR3 is TGTGCCACCAGCAGAGATCAGGGATACTACGAGCAGTACTTC. The chain recombines TRBV15 with TRBJ2-7; D might be TRBD1 (5 bases). Trimming stripped 0 bases from V and 3 bases from J, with 9 bases between. This CDR3 has 14 amino acids. Germline V gene data show CDR1 as LNHNV and CDR2 as YYDKDF (reference sequence).